Shown below are 2 T cell receptor beta chains from a single sample sequenced in a study of blood T cell repertoires in COVID-19. The data were produced by immunoSEQ multiplex PCR, yet TCRdb's version contains in-frame clones alone and is incomplete. This sample has 320,000 or so clones, with around 90% found just once. Sequenced input: PBMCs or T cells enriched from blood (not recorded which). The receptor set was obtained from a man aged 60 to 75 who had recovered from COVID-19.

The chain recombines TRBV5-1 with TRBJ1-1; TRBD1 might be the D (6 bases). Germline V gene data show CDR1 as SGHRS and CDR2 as YFSETQ. The V end was cut by 2 bases, the J end by 6 bases, with 14 bases between. The CDR3 covers 14 residues. As DNA, the CDR3 is TGCGCCAGCAGCTTTGGCCAGGGGTTCTCTGAAGCTTTCTTT. This translates into CASSFGQGFSEAFF.

This clone was found once. This chain joins TRBV11-2 and TRBJ1-2; perhaps TRBD1 as D (5 bases). V was cut by 5 bases and J by 3 bases, with 19 bases left in between. The germline gives CDR1 SGHAT, CDR2 FQNNGV. This CDR3 is built from 16 residues. CDR3 protein: CASSPRGDGRDYGYTF. The CDR3, as DNA: TGTGCCAGCAGCCCCAGAGGGGACGGGAGGGACTATGGCTACACCTTC. Full variable domain (outside the CDR3, taken from reference TRBV11-2 and TRBJ1-2): EAGVAQSPRYKIIEKRQSVAFWCNPISGHATLYWYQQILGQGPKLLIQFQNNGVVDDSQLPKDRFSAERLKGVDSTLKIQPAKLEDSAVYLCASSPRGDGRDYGYTFGSGTRLTVV.